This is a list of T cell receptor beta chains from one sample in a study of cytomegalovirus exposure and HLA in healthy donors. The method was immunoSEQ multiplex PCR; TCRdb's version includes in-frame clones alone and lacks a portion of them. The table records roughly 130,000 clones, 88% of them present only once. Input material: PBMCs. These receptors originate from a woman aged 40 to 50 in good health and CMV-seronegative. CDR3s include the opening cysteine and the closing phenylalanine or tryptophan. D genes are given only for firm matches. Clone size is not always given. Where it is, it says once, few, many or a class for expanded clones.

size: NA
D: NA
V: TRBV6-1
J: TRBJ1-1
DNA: TGTGCCAGCAGTTATCAGGCGAACACTGAAGCTTTCTTT
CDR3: CASSYQANTEAFF

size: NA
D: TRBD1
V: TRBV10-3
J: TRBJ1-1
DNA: TGTGCCACCAACAGGGGGTCCGGCCAGGACACTGAAGCTTTCTTT
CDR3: CATNRGSGQDTEAFF

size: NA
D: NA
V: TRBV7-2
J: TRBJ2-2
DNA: TGTGCCAGCAGCCCGGGACATTCCACCGGGGAGCTGTTTTTT
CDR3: CASSPGHSTGELFF

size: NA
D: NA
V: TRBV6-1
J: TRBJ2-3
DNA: TGTGCCAGCAGTGAAGATACAACAGATACGCAGTATTTT
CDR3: CASSEDTTDTQYF

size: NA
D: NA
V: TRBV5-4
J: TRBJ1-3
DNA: TGTGCCAGCAGCTTGGCCCCAGGGGCGAGAGGAAACACCATATATTTT
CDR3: CASSLAPGARGNTIYF

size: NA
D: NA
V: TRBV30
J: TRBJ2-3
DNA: TGTGCCTGGAGTGACGGGAACGCAGATACGCAGTATTTT
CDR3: CAWSDGNADTQYF

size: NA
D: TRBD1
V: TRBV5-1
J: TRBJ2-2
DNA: TGCGCCAGCAGCATCGACAGGGCGAACACCGGGGAGCTGTTTTTT
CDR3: CASSIDRANTGELFF

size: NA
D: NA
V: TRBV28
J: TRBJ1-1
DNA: TGTGCCAGCAGCCGGGACACCTCGAACACTGAAGCTTTCTTT
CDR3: CASSRDTSNTEAFF

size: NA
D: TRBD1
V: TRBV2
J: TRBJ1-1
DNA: TGTGCCAGCAGCCCCTTCGGACAGGGGGCGAACACTGAAGCTTTCTTT
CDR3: CASSPFGQGANTEAFF

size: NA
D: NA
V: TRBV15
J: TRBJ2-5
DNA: TGTGCCACCAGCCCCCCCAGTGAGACCCAGTACTTC
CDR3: CATSPPSETQYF

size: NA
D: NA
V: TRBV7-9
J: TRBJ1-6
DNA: TGTGCCAGCAGCGAATCGAGGCCTGGGTCACCCCTCCACTTT
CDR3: CASSESRPGSPLHF

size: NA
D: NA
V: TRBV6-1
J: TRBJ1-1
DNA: TGTGCCAGCAGTGGTGACGGACAGTTAGTGAACACTGAAGCTTTCTTT
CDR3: CASSGDGQLVNTEAFF

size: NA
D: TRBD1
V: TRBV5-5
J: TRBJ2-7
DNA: TGTGCCAGCAGCACCATAGGGACAGTATCCTACGAGCAGTACTTC
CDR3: CASSTIGTVSYEQYF

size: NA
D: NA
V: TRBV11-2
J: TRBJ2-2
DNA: TGTGCCAGCAGTGGGCAGATCACCGGGGAGCTGTTTTTT
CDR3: CASSGQITGELFF

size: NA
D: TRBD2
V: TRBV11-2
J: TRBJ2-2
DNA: TGTGCCAGCAGATCCATTCTAGCGGTAAACACCGGGGAGCTGTTTTTT
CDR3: CASRSILAVNTGELFF

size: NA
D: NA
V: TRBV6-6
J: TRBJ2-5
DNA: TGTGCCAGCACTTCTCTCGGGAAAGAGACCCAGTACTTC
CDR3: CASTSLGKETQYF

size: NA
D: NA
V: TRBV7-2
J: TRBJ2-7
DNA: TGTGCCAGCGGAAGAGTGAGGAGCTACGAGCAGTACTTC
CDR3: CASGRVRSYEQYF

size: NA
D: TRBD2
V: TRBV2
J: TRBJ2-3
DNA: TGTGCCAGCGGAGGGACTAGCGGGATTGCAGATACGCAGTATTTT
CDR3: CASGGTSGIADTQYF

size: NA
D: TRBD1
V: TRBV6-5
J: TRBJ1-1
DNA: TGTGCCAGCAGTTACCGGACAGGGGATACTGAAGCTTTCTTT
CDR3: CASSYRTGDTEAFF

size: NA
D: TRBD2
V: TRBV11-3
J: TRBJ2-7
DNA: TGTGCCAGCAGCTTAGAGTCGGGAGGGCTTTCCTACGAGCAGTACTTC
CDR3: CASSLESGGLSYEQYF

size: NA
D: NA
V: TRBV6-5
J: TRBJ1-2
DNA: TGTGCCAGCACTTCCAGGGTGAACTATGGCTACACCTTC
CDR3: CASTSRVNYGYTF

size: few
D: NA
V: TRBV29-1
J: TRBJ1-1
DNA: TGCAGCGTTGAAGGAAAGGAGGGAATGAACACTGAAGCTTTCTTT
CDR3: CSVEGKEGMNTEAFF

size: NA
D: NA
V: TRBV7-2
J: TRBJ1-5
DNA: TGTGCCAGCTCCCGGCAGGCTAATCAGCCCCAGCATTTT
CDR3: CASSRQANQPQHF

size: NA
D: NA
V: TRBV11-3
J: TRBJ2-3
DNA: TGTGCCAGCAGCCCACACCTCACCAGTCAGGGATACACAGATACGCAGTATTTT
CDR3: CASSPHLTSQGYTDTQYF

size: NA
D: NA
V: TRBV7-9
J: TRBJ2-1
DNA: TGTGCCAGCAACTCAGGCTACAATGAGCAGTTCTTC
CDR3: CASNSGYNEQFF

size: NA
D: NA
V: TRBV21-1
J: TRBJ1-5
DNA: TGTGCCAGCAGCAAAGACGAGTCAGGGGGAAATCAGCCCCAGCATTTT
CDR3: CASSKDESGGNQPQHF

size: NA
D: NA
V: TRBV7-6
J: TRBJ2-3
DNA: TGTGCCAGCAGCCCACTCGTAACAGATACGCAGTATTTT
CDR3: CASSPLVTDTQYF

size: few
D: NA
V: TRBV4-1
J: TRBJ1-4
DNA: TGCGCCAGCAGCCCCGTAGGGGGGGATGGGGAAAAACTGTTTTTT
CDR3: CASSPVGGDGEKLFF

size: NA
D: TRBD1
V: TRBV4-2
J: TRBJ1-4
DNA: TGTGCCAGCAGCCTACCTGACAGGGTCGGTAATGAAAAACTGTTTTTT
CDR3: CASSLPDRVGNEKLFF

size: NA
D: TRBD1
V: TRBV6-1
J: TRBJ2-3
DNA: TGTGCCAGCAGTGGGACAGGGGGCTGGGATACGCAGTATTTT
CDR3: CASSGTGGWDTQYF

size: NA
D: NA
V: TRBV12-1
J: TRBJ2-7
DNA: TGTGCCAGCAGCGGAGGACAGAGACCCTACGAGCAGTACTTC
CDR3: CASSGGQRPYEQYF

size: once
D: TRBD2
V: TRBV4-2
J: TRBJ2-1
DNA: TGTGCCAGCAGCCAAGATAGCGGGAGGCCTGTCTCCTACAATGAGCAGTTCTTC
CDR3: CASSQDSGRPVSYNEQFF

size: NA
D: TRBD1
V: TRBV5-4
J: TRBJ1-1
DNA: TGTGCCAGCAGCGCCGAGACAGGGGGCTACACTGAAGCTTTCTTT
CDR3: CASSAETGGYTEAFF

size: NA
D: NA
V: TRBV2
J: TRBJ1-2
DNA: TGTGCCAGCAAGTATGGCAGTGGCTACACCTTC
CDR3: CASKYGSGYTF

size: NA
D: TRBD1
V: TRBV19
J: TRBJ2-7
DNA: TGTGCCAGTAGCGTGACAGGGGAGACCTACGAGCAGTACTTC
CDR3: CASSVTGETYEQYF

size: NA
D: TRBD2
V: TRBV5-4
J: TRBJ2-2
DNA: TGTGCCAGCAGCCCTGGACTAGCGGGAGCCGGGGAGCTGTTTTTT
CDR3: CASSPGLAGAGELFF

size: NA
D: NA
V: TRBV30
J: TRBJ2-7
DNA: TGTGCCTGGAGTGTACTCAACAGCCCCTACGAGCAGTACTTC
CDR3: CAWSVLNSPYEQYF

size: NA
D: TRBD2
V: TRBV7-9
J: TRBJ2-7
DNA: TGTGCCAGCAGCCCACGTTTTCTGGGGGGGACCTACGAGCAGTACTTC
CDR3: CASSPRFLGGTYEQYF

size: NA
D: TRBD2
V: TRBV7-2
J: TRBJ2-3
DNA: TGTGCCAGCAGCTTACACGTTAGCGGGAGGGCCTTAGCAGATACGCAGTATTTT
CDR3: CASSLHVSGRALADTQYF

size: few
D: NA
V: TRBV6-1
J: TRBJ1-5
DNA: TGTGCCAGCAGTGAGTACGGTGGGGGGGGCAATCAGCCCCAGCATTTT
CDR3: CASSEYGGGGNQPQHF

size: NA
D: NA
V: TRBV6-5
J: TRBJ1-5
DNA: TGTGCCAGCAGTGTTATAAGCAATCAGCCCCAGCATTTT
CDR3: CASSVISNQPQHF

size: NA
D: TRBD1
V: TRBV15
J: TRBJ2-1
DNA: TGTGCCACCAGCAGAGATTCAGCAGGACAGGGCGGTTTGTATGAGCAGTTCTTC
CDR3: CATSRDSAGQGGLYEQFF

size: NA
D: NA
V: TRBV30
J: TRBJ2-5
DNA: TGTGCCTGGAGCGGTATCGCGGGCCCGATAGAGACCCAGTACTTC
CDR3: CAWSGIAGPIETQYF

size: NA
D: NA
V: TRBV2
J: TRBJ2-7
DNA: TGTGCCAGCGCGGGGCTAGCGTACGAGCAGTACTTC
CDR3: CASAGLAYEQYF

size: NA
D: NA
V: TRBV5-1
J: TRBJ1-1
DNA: TGCGCCAGCAGCCCTCAGGGAGGGGCCTACACTGAAGCTTTCTTT
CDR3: CASSPQGGAYTEAFF

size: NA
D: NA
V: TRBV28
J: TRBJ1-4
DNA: TGTGCCAGCAGCTCGGTGGAAAAACTGTTTTTT
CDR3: CASSSVEKLFF

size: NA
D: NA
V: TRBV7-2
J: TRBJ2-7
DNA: TGTGCCAGCAGCTCGTACAACTACGAGCAGTACTTC
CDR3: CASSSYNYEQYF

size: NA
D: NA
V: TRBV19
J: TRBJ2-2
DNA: TGTGCCAGTAGTATGATACTGACGCGGGCCGGGGAGCTGTTTTTT
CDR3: CASSMILTRAGELFF

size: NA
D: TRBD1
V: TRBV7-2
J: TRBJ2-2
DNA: TGTGCCAGCAGCTGGGCCGGACAGGGGGCCGGGGAGCTGTTTTTT
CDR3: CASSWAGQGAGELFF

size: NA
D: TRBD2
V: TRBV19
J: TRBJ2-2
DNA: TGTGCCAGTAGTATAGAACTAGCGGGGTTCACCGGGGAGCTGTTTTTT
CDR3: CASSIELAGFTGELFF

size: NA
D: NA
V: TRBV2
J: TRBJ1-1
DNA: TGTGCCAGCAGCCCGGGAGCCATGAACACTGAAGCTTTCTTT
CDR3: CASSPGAMNTEAFF

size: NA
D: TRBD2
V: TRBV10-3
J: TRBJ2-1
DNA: TGTGCCATCAGTGAGTCGGGAGGGCTCGGGGCGACGTACAATGAGCAGTTCTTC
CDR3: CAISESGGLGATYNEQFF

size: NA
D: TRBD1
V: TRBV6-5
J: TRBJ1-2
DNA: TGTGCCAGCAGTTACTGGGGACAGGCGAACTATGGCTACACCTTC
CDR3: CASSYWGQANYGYTF

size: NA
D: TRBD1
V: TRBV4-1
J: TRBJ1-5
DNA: TGCGCCAGCAGCCTCATAGGACAGGGAGGGAATCAGCCCCAGCATTTT
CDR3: CASSLIGQGGNQPQHF

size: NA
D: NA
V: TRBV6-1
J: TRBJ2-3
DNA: TGTGCCAGCAGCGAGGCGAATTCAGATACGCAGTATTTT
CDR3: CASSEANSDTQYF

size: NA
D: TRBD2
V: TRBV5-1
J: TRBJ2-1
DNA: TGCGCCAGCAGCCTCGGGGGGGAGAACAATGAGCAGTTCTTC
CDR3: CASSLGGENNEQFF

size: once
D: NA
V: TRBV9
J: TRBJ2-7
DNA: TGTGCCAGCAGCGTAGGATCGGTTTCCTACGAGCAGTACTTC
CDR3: CASSVGSVSYEQYF